Only a few counts were recorded for the clone carrying this T cell receptor beta chain. The antigen is unknown. The data originate from a study of T-cell memory formation after mild COVID-19. On the study more broadly: The TCR clusters were mostly specific to one donor. Study-wide results and caveats: The study found contracting CD4+ clones mainly in CM and EM and contracting CD8+ clones in EMRA. The SARS-CoV-2 specificity of second-wave clones reaching peak at day 37 remained unverified.

This CDR3 contains 14 residues. V lost 3 bases, J lost 4 bases, and 3 bases stayed unmatched. CDR1 and CDR2 (germline): SGHRS, YFSETQ. TCRdb re-analysed the 5' RACE reads in MiXCR, keeping a single row per CDR3 protein. This sample has roughly 400,000 distinct CDR3 sequences, with about 15% found just once. The chain is built from TRBV5-1 and TRBJ2-3, with 9 nucleotides matching TRBD2. The receptor was isolated from a young man who had mild COVID-19 (a few samples of this study predate the infection). Cell type and time point are not known. The specimen was PBMCs or a T cell subset sorted from them (not recorded which). CDR3 region: CASSSTSGPDTQYF. In DNA form, the CDR3 reads TGCGCCAGCAGCTCGACTAGCGGCCCAGATACGCAGTATTTT.